This TCR beta chain was captured in a study of tumor and adjacent non-tumor tissue in lung cancer. Study at large: Aged roughly 31 to 80 years, patients included fewer than 11 men and a few women with stage I to III disease. On average, productive TCRbeta reads reached 4 million to 5 million per sample.

Three rounds of nested PCR, following a modified ARM-PCR protocol, produced the TCRbeta library. TCRdb re-derived calls from the multiplex PCR reads in MiXCR, one entry per CDR3 protein. Seen here are approximately 90,000 distinct CDR3 sequences, less than 80% observed once, and the top ten hold about a sixth. CDR1 and CDR2 from the germline V gene are SQVTM and ANQGSEA. The CDR3 runs to 14 residues. Concerning this clonotype itself: The junction shows a germline mismatch at one end, possibly a read error.

The template was RNA from unsorted bulk tissue. The sequence derives from a man in his sixties with non-small cell lung cancer. This sequence joins TRBV29-1 and TRBJ2-1; D might be TRBD1 (5 bases). Sample: lung tumor tissue. CDR3 coding DNA: TGCAGCGCTCTGGGGCGCAACTCCCACAATGAGCAGTTCTTC. It specifies CSALGRNSHNEQFF.